The rows below give T cell receptor beta chains drawn from one sample of a study of response to subunit inactivated influenza vaccine. TCRdb re-analysed the RT-PCR reads in MiXCR, keeping a single row per CDR3 protein. Of roughly 540,000 distinct CDR3 sequences in the sample, under 25% are singletons; the top ten hold about 2.8%. This same sample was also taken into another study, of T cells expressing NK-cell markers.

The specimen was CD4+ T cells sorted from PBMCs, collected roughly 12 days after vaccination. The receptors shown here come from a man aged 50 to 59 who received an inactivated influenza vaccine. CDR3s include the opening cysteine and the closing phenylalanine or tryptophan. Fields, in order: J gene, D gene, CDR3 length, clone size, V gene, CDR3 DNA, CDR3 protein. D genes are given only for firm matches. Clone sizes are given selectively: once, few, many, or a class where the clone is expanded.

TRBJ2-1,TRBD2,16,-,TRBV12-3/TRBV12-4,TGTGCCAGCAGTTCCGTGACTAGCGGGGATAATAATGAGCCGTTCTTC,CASSSVTSGDNNEPFF
TRBJ1-1,-,13,many,TRBV6-2/TRBV6-3,TGTGCCAGCAGTTCGCGACAGAACACTGAAGCTTTCTTT,CASSSRQNTEAFF
TRBJ2-4,-,12,few,TRBV7-2,TGTGCCAGCAGCTTAGTTTTGAACATTCAGTACTTC,CASSLVLNIQYF
TRBJ2-7,TRBD2,14,few,TRBV9,TGTGCCAGCAGCGTAGGCGGGAGAATCGACGAGCAGTACTTC,CASSVGGRIDEQYF
TRBJ1-2,-,13,few,TRBV29-1,TGCAGCGTGTCGACAGTGCCTATCTATGGCTACACCTTC,CSVSTVPIYGYTF
TRBJ2-7,TRBD1,12,-,TRBV20-1,TGCAGTGGGAAACAGGGGGGCCACGAGCAGTACTTC,CSGKQGGHEQYF
TRBJ2-7,-,13,once,TRBV7-8,TGTGCCAGCAGCTTAGGAGAAAGGTACGAGCAGTACTTC,CASSLGERYEQYF
TRBJ1-2,-,14,-,TRBV11-2,TGTGCCAGCAGCTTAGAGGCAGGGGACTATGGCTACACCTTC,CASSLEAGDYGYTF
TRBJ1-6,-,14,many,TRBV7-2,TGTGCCAGCAGCTTATCCAGGGGTGGTTCACCCCTCCACTTT,CASSLSRGGSPLHF
TRBJ2-1,TRBD2,15,once,TRBV5-1,TGCGCCAGCAGGATTAGCGGGGTGGGATACAATGAGCAGTTCTTC,CASRISGVGYNEQFF
TRBJ1-5,TRBD1,15,-,TRBV28,TGTGCCAGCAGCCCTCCGGGACAGGGGATTCAGCCCCAGCATTTT,CASSPPGQGIQPQHF
TRBJ1-2,-,14,few,TRBV3-1,TGTGCCAGCAGCCAAAGTGGGGGAAACTATGGCTACACCTTC,CASSQSGGNYGYTF
TRBJ1-6,TRBD1,15,once,TRBV3-1,TGTGCCAGCAGCCTAAAGGGACAGATGAATTCACCCCTCCACTTT,CASSLKGQMNSPLHF
TRBJ1-2,TRBD1,16,many,TRBV12-3/TRBV12-4,TGTGCCAGCAGTTCACAACCGGGACAGGGGACCTATGGCTACACCTTC,CASSSQPGQGTYGYTF
TRBJ2-4,TRBD1,16,few,TRBV15,TGTGCCACCAGCAGTGGGACAGGGGTTTGGGAAGAAATTCAGTACTTC,CATSSGTGVWEEIQYF
TRBJ1-5,-,16,-,TRBV6-5,TGTGCCAGCAGTACTACCCACAGTGGCCTGGGGCAGCCCCAGCATTTT,CASSTTHSGLGQPQHF
TRBJ1-4,-,13,few,TRBV29-1,TGCAGCGTTAGGAAAGCAACTAATGAAAAACTGTTTTTT,CSVRKATNEKLFF